This entry concerns a single TCR beta chain. Its antigen is unknown. One base away there is no much larger clone; base qualities are not given. Whole blood was collected in K2EDTA tubes by collaborating institutions according to the institutions' own protocols. Collaborator samples were shipped for TCRbeta analysis as frozen whole blood, isolated PBMCs, or DNA extracted from either sample type. TCRbeta CDR3 regions were amplified from genomic DNA using the immunoSEQ Assay, a bias-controlled multiplex PCR. On the study's bioinformatics: The number of nucleated cells in each sample was estimated by amplification of reference gene primers within the assay. Sequence reads were collapsed and filtered to measure the absolute abundance of every unique TCRbeta CDR3 rearrangement. For each sample, productive Simpson clonality was calculated as the square root of Simpson's diversity index over productive rearrangements. Entries here come from immuneACCESS through TCRdb and include only in-frame sequences with V and J called. Some clones fail to appear in such tables; in the studies checked, an unresolved V gene covers under half of the shortfall, and the cause of the remainder is unknown. Clone size and the V and J calls come from that table; the DNA yielded D and trimming. The sample records 100,000 to 150,000 clones, roughly 90% of which are singletons. The ten largest clones capture about 7.3% of the sample.

The germline V gene provides CDR1 SGHVS and CDR2 FQNEAQ. The CDR3 holds 16 amino acids from the cysteine to the phenylalanine. Only the CDR3 part of the read is kept: 48 bases, read in frame from the first base. Compared with germline, V lacks 1 base and J lacks 4 bases; bases without a gene match: 7. The data originate from a study of blood T cell repertoires in COVID-19 (dated by TCRdb to between 2020 and 2021). For the wider study: Collaborator samples came from the United States, Italy and Spain and covered acute and convalescent phases of COVID-19. The prospective study material was composed of cDNA or gDNA derived from T cells, B-cell-depleted T cells, or PBMCs. Deeply sampled blood TCRbeta repertoires from subjects exposed to, actively infected with, or recovered from COVID-19 were included in the dataset. The repertoires were made available in a free public database intended to serve as a resource for research on the immune response to SARS-CoV-2. The samples were drawn from the first 160 participants of the ongoing ImmuneRACE study and from more than 1,000 subjects provided by 6 global collaborators. A de-identified subject ID, COVID-19 status, age in years and sex were almost always included in the sample metadata. Where HLA class I and class II types were available, the types were taken from metadata supplied by the sample provider, not from assay-based typing.

What the research found in general, with its limitations: The amount of clinical and demographic metadata varied by source and participant and was provided uncurated.

The rearranged chain carries TRBV7-8 and TRBJ1-5; 7 bases in the junction line up with TRBD1. This TCR was sampled from a man aged 45-65 years with acute or convalescent COVID-19. Input material: peripheral blood. The sequence in DNA is TGTGCCAGCAGCTTAGGGGACAGACCACGGAATCAGCCCCAGCATTTT. It translates to CASSLGDRPRNQPQHF.